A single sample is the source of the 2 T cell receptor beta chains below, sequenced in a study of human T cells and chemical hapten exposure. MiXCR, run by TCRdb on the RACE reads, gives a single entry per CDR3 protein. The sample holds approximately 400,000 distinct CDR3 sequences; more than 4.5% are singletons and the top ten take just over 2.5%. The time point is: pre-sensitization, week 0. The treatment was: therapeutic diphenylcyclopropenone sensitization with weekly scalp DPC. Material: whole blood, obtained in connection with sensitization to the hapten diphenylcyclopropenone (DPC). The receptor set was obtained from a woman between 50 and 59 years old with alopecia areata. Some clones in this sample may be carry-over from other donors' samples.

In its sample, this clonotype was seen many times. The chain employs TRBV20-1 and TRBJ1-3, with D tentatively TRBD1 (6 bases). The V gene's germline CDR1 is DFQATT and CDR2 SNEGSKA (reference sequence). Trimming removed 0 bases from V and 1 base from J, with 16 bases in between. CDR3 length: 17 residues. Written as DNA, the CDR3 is TGCAGTGCTAGAGATTCCCGACAGGCTATTTCTGGAAACACCATATATTTT. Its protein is CSARDSRQAISGNTIYF.

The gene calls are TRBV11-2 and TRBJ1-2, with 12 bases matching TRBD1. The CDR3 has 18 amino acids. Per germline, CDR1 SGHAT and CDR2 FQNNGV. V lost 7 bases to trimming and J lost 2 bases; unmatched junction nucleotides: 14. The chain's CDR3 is CASTRRDRGRSTNYGYTF. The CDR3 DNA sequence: TGTGCCAGCACCCGAAGGGACAGGGGGCGCTCGACGAACTATGGCTACACCTTC.